This TCR beta chain appears in the sequencing data of a study of identical twins. Regarding the study as a whole: Abundant beta clonotypes from cord blood bore fewer insertions; memory repertoires lacked this pattern.

A template switching step contributed a universal primer site, while unique molecular identifiers were present in the cDNA. TCRdb re-called the 5' RACE reads with MiXCR, one entry per CDR3 protein. The sample contains a few hundred thousand distinct CDR3 sequences, roughly 15% of which appear only once. Trimming took 5 bases from V and 9 from J, leaving 17 bases between them. In germline, CDR1 is SQVTM, CDR2 ANQGSEA. CDR3 length: 13 residues. This clonotype was detected only a few times. The antigen is undetermined. These sequences were also reported in another study, on yellow fever vaccine responses in identical twins.

Input material: CD4+ T cells sorted from blood. The clonotype comes from a woman aged 18 to 35 in good health. The chain links TRBV29-1 to TRBJ1-5, with unresolved D. The CDR3 DNA follows: TGCAGCGTTAAAACGGAGGAAAAAGGGCCCCAGCATTTT. Translated, it gives CSVKTEEKGPQHF.